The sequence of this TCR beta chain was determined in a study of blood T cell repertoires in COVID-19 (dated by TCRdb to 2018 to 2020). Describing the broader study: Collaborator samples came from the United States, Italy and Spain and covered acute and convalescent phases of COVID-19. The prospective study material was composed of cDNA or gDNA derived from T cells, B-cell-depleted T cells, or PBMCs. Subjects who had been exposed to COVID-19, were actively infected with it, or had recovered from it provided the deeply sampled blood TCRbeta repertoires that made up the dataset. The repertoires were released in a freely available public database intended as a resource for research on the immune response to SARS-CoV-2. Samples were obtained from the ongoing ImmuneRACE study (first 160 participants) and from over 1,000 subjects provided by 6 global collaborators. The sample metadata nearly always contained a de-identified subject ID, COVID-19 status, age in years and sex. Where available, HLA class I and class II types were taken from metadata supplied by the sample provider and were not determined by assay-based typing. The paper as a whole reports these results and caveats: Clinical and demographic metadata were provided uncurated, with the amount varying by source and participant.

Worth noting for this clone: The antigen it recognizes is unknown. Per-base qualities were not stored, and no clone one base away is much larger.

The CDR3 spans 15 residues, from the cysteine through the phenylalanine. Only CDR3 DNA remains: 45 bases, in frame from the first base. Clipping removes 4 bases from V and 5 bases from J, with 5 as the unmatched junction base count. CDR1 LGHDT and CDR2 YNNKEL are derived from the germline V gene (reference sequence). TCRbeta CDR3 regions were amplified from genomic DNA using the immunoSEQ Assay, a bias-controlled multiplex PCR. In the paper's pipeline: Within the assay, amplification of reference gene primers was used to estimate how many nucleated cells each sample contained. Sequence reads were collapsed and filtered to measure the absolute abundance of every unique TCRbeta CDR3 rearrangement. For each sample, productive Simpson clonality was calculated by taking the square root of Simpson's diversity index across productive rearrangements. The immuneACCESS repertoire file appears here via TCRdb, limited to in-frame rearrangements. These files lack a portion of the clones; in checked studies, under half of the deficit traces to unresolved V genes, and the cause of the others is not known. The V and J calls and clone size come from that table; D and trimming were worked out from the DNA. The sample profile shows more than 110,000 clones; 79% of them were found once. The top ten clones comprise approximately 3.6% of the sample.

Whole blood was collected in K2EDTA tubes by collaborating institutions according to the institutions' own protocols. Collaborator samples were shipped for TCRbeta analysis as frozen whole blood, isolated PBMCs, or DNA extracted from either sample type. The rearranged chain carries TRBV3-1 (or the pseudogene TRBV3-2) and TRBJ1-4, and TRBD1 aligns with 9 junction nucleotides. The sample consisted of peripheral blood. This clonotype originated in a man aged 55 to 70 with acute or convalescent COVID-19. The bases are TGTGCCAGCAGCCTTCGGGGACAGGGCAATGAAAAACTGTTTTTT. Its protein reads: CASSLRGQGNEKLFF.